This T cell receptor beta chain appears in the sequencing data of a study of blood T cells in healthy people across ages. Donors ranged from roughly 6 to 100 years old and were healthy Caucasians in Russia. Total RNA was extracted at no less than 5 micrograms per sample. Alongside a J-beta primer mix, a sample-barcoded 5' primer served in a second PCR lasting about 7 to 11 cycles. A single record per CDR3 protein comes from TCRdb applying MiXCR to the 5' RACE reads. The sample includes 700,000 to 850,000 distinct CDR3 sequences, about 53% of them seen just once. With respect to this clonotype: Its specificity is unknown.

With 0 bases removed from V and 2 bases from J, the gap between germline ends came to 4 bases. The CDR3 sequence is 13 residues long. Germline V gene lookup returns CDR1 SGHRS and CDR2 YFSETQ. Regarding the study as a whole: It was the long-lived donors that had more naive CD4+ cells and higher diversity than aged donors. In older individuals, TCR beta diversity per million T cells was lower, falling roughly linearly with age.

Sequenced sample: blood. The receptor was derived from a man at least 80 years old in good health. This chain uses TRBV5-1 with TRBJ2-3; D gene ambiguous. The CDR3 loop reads CASSLDLTDTQYF. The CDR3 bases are TGCGCCAGCAGCTTGGATCTCACAGATACGCAGTATTTT. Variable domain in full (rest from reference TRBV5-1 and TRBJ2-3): KAGVTQTPRYLIKTRGQQVTLSCSPISGHRSVSWYQQTPGQGLQFLFEYFSETQRNKGNFPGRFSGRQFSNSRSEMNVSTLELGDSALYLCASSLDLTDTQYFGPGTRLTVL.